This entry lists 21 T cell receptor beta chains sequenced from one sample in a study of blood T cell repertoires in COVID-19. Measured with immunoSEQ multiplex PCR; TCRdb has only the in-frame clones, and not every one. The sample yields a few hundred thousand clones, roughly 89% seen once. Sequences were obtained from peripheral blood. All receptors derive from a woman in her thirties or forties with COVID-19, enrolled during active disease.

The chain combines TRBV6-5 with TRBJ1-1; 9 bases line up with TRBD1. Germline assignment: CDR1 MNHEY and CDR2 SVGAGI. The V gene end was trimmed by 5 bases and the J gene end by 4 bases; junction bases not matched to a gene: 8. This CDR3 contains 15 residues. CDR3 in DNA: TGTGCCAGCAGTAAACCGGGACAGGGCGGCACTGAAGCTTTCTTT. Translation: CASSKPGQGGTEAFF.

A remark on this clone: This sample also contains other DNA sequences that code for the same CDR3. J is TRBJ1-1 and V is TRBV9, with a tentative D call TRBD1 (6 bases). Trimming pared 2 bases from V and 1 base from J, leaving 9 bases between. This CDR3 spans 14 amino acids. Germline V gene sequence: CDR1 SGDLS, CDR2 YYNGEE. The CDR3, as DNA: TGTGCCAGCAGCGTCGGACAGCCGAACACTGAAGCTTTCTTT. It translates to CASSVGQPNTEAFF.

This clone was seen a single time. This chain links TRBV5-1 with TRBJ2-1; 8 nucleotides agree with TRBD1. CDR1 SGHRS and CDR2 YFSETQ come from the germline V gene. V trimming: 2 bases; J trimming: 1 base; junction bases outside the gene matches: 2. The CDR3 is 15 residues long. Here the CDR3 DNA reads TGCGCCAGCAGCTTAACAGGGGGGTCCTACAATGAGCAGTTCTTC. Encoded protein: CASSLTGGSYNEQFF. The whole variable domain, filled in from reference TRBV5-1 and TRBJ2-1, reads KAGVTQTPRYLIKTRGQQVTLSCSPISGHRSVSWYQQTPGQGLQFLFEYFSETQRNKGNFPGRFSGRQFSNSRSEMNVSTLELGDSALYLCASSLTGGSYNEQFFGPGTRLTVL.

CDR3 nucleotides: TGCAGCGTTGAGGGGGCTAGCGGGGGTACAGATACGCAGTATTTT. Its translation: CSVEGASGGTDTQYF. This chain joins TRBV29-1 and TRBJ2-3, with 10 bases matching TRBD2. The CDR3 is 15 amino acids. The germline V gene encodes CDR1 SQVTM and CDR2 ANQGSEA. J lost 3 bases, V lost 3 bases, and 6 bases had no gene match.

The CDR3 spells CASSPTGAFLYEQYF. The DNA for the CDR3 is TGTGCCAGCAGCCCGACAGGGGCGTTCCTCTACGAGCAGTACTTC. The chain uses TRBV5-6 and TRBJ2-7; 8 bases line up with TRBD1. The length of the CDR3 is 15 residues. V lost 4 bases and J lost 3; bases outside the gene matches: 9. Germline lookup yields CDR1 SGHDT and CDR2 YYEEEE.

The chain carries TRBV19 and TRBJ1-5; the D gene is possibly TRBD1 (6 bases). Per germline, CDR1 LNHDA and CDR2 SQIVND (reference sequence). V was cut by 8 bases and J by 3 bases, with 11 bases left in between. The CDR3 runs to 13 residues. CDR3 loop: CASSRTDNQPQHF. The CDR3 DNA is TGTGCCAGTTCGAGGACAGACAATCAGCCCCAGCATTTT. Based on the CDR3 plus reference TRBV19 and TRBJ1-5, the full variable domain is DGGITQSPKYLFRKEGQNVTLSCEQNLNHDAMYWYRQDPGQGLRLIYYSQIVNDFQKGDIAEGYSVSREKKESFPLTVTSAQKNPTAFYLCASSRTDNQPQHFGDGTRLSIL.

This chain connects TRBV3-1 (or the pseudogene TRBV3-2) to TRBJ2-7, with D possibly being TRBD1 (6 bases). The V gene's germline CDR1 is LGHDT and CDR2 YNNKEL (reference sequence). The CDR3 is 14 residues long. Trimming shortened V by 1 base and J by 3 bases, and 10 bases separated the two germline ends. The CDR3 protein is CASSQGTRGYEQYF. For the CDR3, the DNA is TGTGCCAGCAGCCAAGGTACCAGGGGCTACGAGCAGTACTTC.

This chain joins TRBV28 and TRBJ2-3; maybe TRBD1 (5 bases). This CDR3 is 14 amino acids long. The germline V gene encodes CDR1 MDHEN and CDR2 SYDVKM. V shed 6 bases and J shed 1 base, with 11 bases lying between them. In DNA form, the CDR3 reads TGTGCCAGCAGCCTAGAACAGGGCACAGATACGCAGTATTTT. Protein sequence: CASSLEQGTDTQYF. Full variable domain (remainder filled in from reference TRBV28 and TRBJ2-3): DVKVTQSSRYLVKRTGEKVFLECVQDMDHENMFWYRQDPGLGLRLIYFSYDVKMKEKGDIPEGYSVSREKKERFSLILESASTNQTSMYLCASSLEQGTDTQYFGPGTRLTVL.

The rearrangement joins TRBV6-5 to TRBJ2-7, with 14 nucleotides matching TRBD2. The germline V gene has CDR1 MNHEY and CDR2 SVGAGI. Unmatched junction bases numbered 5, after V lost 0 bases and J lost 7 bases. This CDR3 has 16 residues. The CDR3 protein is CASSYSLGTSGGEQYF. The CDR3 DNA follows: TGTGCCAGCAGTTACTCGCTAGGGACTAGCGGGGGAGAGCAGTACTTC.

J is TRBJ2-7 and V is TRBV10-3; D is ambiguous. CDR1 and CDR2 (germline): ENHRY, SYGVKD. V was pared by 10 bases and J by 3 bases, with 10 bases between. This CDR3 contains 11 residues. CDR3 nucleotide sequence: TGTGCCACCTTGAGAGACTACGAGCAGTACTTC. Protein: CATLRDYEQYF.

The rearrangement joins TRBV30 to TRBJ1-1, with D perhaps TRBD1 (5 bases). V lost 1 base to trimming and J lost 6 bases, with 12 bases between them. The CDR3 covers 13 residues. The V gene's germline CDR1 is GTSNPN and CDR2 SVGIG (reference sequence). DNA of the CDR3: TGTGCCTGGAGTGGGACAACTTGGGCTGAAGCTTTCTTT. Protein product: CAWSGTTWAEAFF.

The chain uses TRBV12-3 or TRBV12-4 and TRBJ1-5, with no clear D. CDR3 length: 13 residues. Trimming pared 3 bases from V and 5 bases from J, leaving 8 bases between. Here the CDR3 DNA reads TGTGCCAGCAGTTTCAGACTTTATCAGCCCCAGCATTTT. This codes for CASSFRLYQPQHF.

The chain links TRBV27 to TRBJ1-2; D perhaps matches TRBD1 (6 bases). Per the germline V gene, CDR1 is MNHEY and CDR2 is SMNVEV (reference sequence). This CDR3 has 13 amino acids. Trimming cost V 1 base and J 8 bases, with 11 bases left between them. The CDR3 nucleotides are TGTGCCAGCAGTTTATTCAGGGGTCAGGGCTACACCTTC. Protein product: CASSLFRGQGYTF.

V gene TRBV7-9 combines with J gene TRBJ1-5, with TRBD1 as a possible D gene (6 bases). V was shortened by 5 bases and J by 5 bases, with 10 bases between the two germline ends. Germline values: CDR1 SEHNR, CDR2 FQNEAQ (reference sequence). The CDR3 is made up of 13 amino acids. CDR3 in amino acids: CASSRQVDQPQHF. The CDR3 DNA sequence: TGTGCCAGCAGCCGACAGGTTGATCAGCCCCAGCATTTT. The full variable domain, completed using reference TRBV7-9 and TRBJ1-5, is DTGVSQNPRHKITKRGQNVTFRCDPISEHNRLYWYRQTLGQGPEFLTYFQNEAQLEKSRLLSDRFSAERPKGSFSTLEIQRTEQGDSAMYLCASSRQVDQPQHFGDGTRLSIL.

The chain has TRBV5-4 and TRBJ2-2; TRBD1 is a possible D gene (6 bases). This CDR3 contains 16 residues. CDR1 and CDR2 (germline): SGHNT, YYREEE (reference sequence). Deletions cut 1 base from V and 1 base from J, with 11 bases between. For the CDR3, the DNA is TGTGCCAGCAGCTTGCCTACAGGGATGAACACCGGGGAGCTGTTTTTT. Translated, it gives CASSLPTGMNTGELFF.

This chain links TRBV2 with TRBJ2-1; D remains unclear. V lost 3 bases, J lost 1 base, and 7 bases lay in between. Germline CDR1 and CDR2: SNHLY and FYNNEI. The CDR3 contains 14 residues. The CDR3 DNA reads as TGTGCCAGCAGTGACAAACAGTCCTACAATGAGCAGTTCTTC. Its protein is CASSDKQSYNEQFF.

J is TRBJ1-6 and V is TRBV7-2, with 7 bases that match TRBD1. The V gene's germline CDR1 is SGHTA and CDR2 FQGNSA. This CDR3 has 17 residues. With V trimmed by 5 bases and J by 7 bases, 14 bases remained unmatched. As DNA, the CDR3 is TGTGCCAGCAGCCCCGTCGGGACAGTGCTACTAAATTCACCCCTCCACTTT. This sequence encodes CASSPVGTVLLNSPLHF.

The CDR3, as DNA: TGTGCCAGCCAGGGAACAACTAATGAAAAACTGTTTTTT. This codes for CASQGTTNEKLFF. V and J are TRBV28 and TRBJ1-4, with D perhaps TRBD1 (5 bases). Germline CDR1 MDHEN, CDR2 SYDVKM. With 8 bases removed from V and 0 bases from J, the gap between germline ends came to 7 bases. There are 13 residues in the CDR3.

Only one count was recorded for this clone. V and J are TRBV19 and TRBJ1-5; no firm D call. V lost 3 bases, J lost 3 bases, and 9 bases lay in between. This CDR3 has 14 amino acids. The V gene's germline CDR1 is LNHDA and CDR2 SQIVND (reference sequence). The CDR3 here is CASSMRADNQPQHF. The CDR3 coding sequence is TGTGCCAGTAGTATGAGAGCTGACAATCAGCCCCAGCATTTT.

The chain carries TRBV7-9 and TRBJ1-1, with 7 bases that match TRBD1. Unmatched junction bases numbered 9, after V lost 5 bases and J lost 0 bases. This CDR3 contains 16 residues. Germline V lookup: CDR1 SEHNR, CDR2 FQNEAQ (reference sequence). The chain's CDR3 is CASSPRDSKLNTEAFF. The CDR3 nucleotides are TGTGCCAGCAGCCCCCGGGACAGTAAATTGAACACTGAAGCTTTCTTT.

The chain recombines TRBV12-5 with TRBJ2-7, with 8 bases that match TRBD2. The CDR3 sequence is 16 residues long. The V and J ends lost 1 base and 0 bases, in that order; junction bases with no gene match: 5. The germline gives CDR1 LGHNT, CDR2 FRNRAP. CDR3 protein: CASGLGREGPSYEQYF. CDR3 nucleotide sequence: TGTGCTAGTGGTTTGGGTCGGGAGGGCCCCTCCTACGAGCAGTACTTC. The variable domain in full, completed from reference TRBV12-5 and TRBJ2-7, reads DARVTQTPRHKVTEMGQEVTMRCQPILGHNTVFWYRQTMMQGLELLAYFRNRAPLDDSGMPKDRFSAEMPDATLATLKIQPSEPRDSAVYFCASGLGREGPSYEQYFGPGTRLTVT.